This T cell receptor (beta chain) emerged from a study of Graves' ophthalmopathy and Graves' hyperthyroidism. Study-level points and caveats: Researchers report that a 13-signature model separated ophthalmopathy from stable hyperthyroidism, posting about 88% sensitivity and less than 82% specificity.

Ineligible for inclusion were patients with other autoimmune diseases, uncontrolled infections, pregnancy or lactation. Diagnosis was based on clinical symptoms, serum thyroxine, TRAb, thyroid ultrasound and orbital computed tomography. The TCR beta CDR3 regions underwent amplification from RNA transcripts. First-round RT-PCR relied on HTBI primers, and a second-round multiplex PCR came next. One entry per CDR3 protein results from TCRdb running MiXCR on the multiplex PCR reads. The sample includes around 340,000 distinct CDR3 sequences, roughly a sixth of them seen just once. This clonotype showed up many times. Its antigen is currently unknown. This clonotype was obtained from an adult man with Graves' ophthalmopathy. Sequenced input: peripheral blood.

The CDR3 protein is CASTVTGDGSPLHF. The CDR3 DNA is TGTGCCAGCACCGTAACTGGGGACGGTTCACCCCTCCACTTT. The chain employs TRBV12-3 or TRBV12-4 and TRBJ1-6; tentative D call: TRBD1 (5 bases). The V end lost 7 bases, the J end lost 9 bases, and 16 bases lay between the germline ends. The CDR3 runs to 14 residues.